This TCR beta chain was documented in a study of identical twins. In its sample, this clonotype was seen many times. Its antigen is not known. Germline assignment: CDR1 SGHKS and CDR2 YYEKEE (reference sequence). V was clipped by 0 bases and J by 1 base, with 14 bases between them. There are 16 residues in the CDR3. Template switching supplied a universal primer site; unique molecular identifiers were carried on the cDNA. TCRdb redid the calling of the 5' RACE reads with MiXCR, one entry per CDR3 protein. This sample has 150,000 or so distinct CDR3 sequences, with around 3.5% found just once. Regarding the study as a whole: A lower insertion count was a feature of abundant cord blood beta clonotypes, with no such feature in memory repertoires.

Sequenced input: memory T cells sorted from blood. The gene calls are TRBV5-5 and TRBJ2-7; possible D gene TRBD2, 5 bases. The receptor comes from a young man in good health. CDR3 nucleotide sequence: TGTGCCAGCAGCTTGGCCCCGTTAGGAGGATCCTACGAGCAGTACGTC. Translated, it gives CASSLAPLGGSYEQYV.